Listed below are T cell receptor beta chains from one sample, sequenced in a study of identical twins. TCRdb itself ran the 5' RACE reads through MiXCR, one entry per CDR3 protein. The sample consists of 450,000 to 650,000 distinct CDR3 sequences, around a tenth of them appearing once. The same sample was also used in a study of yellow fever vaccine responses in identical twins.

Sequencing was done on a sample of PBMCs. These receptors were collected from a woman younger than 30 in good health. Each CDR3 is given without its conserved first and last residue. A D gene is named only where the DNA matches it firmly. A row's size may be missing; if present it is once, few, many or a size class.

cdr3_aa clone_size v_call cdr3_length d_call
ASSQVTSGILSEQF many TRBV4-1 14 TRBD2
SASRGGIYNEQF many TRBV20-1 12 -
SARRSGRGNEQF - TRBV20-1 12 -
ARSAGLFSDEQF - TRBV7-8 12 -
ASSLRTGDYEQY - TRBV5-1 12 TRBD1
SVEGTSGRASDNEQF few TRBV29-1 15 TRBD2
ATSDRLDEQY few TRBV24-1 10 -
SVEAGSGIQY many TRBV29-1 10 -
ASSLVRERLTATYNEQF - TRBV5-6 17 -
ASSPFSKQETQY - TRBV12-3/TRBV12-4 12 -
SAPLAGTYEQY few TRBV20-1 11 TRBD2
ASSQAPDPQETQY - TRBV4-3 13 -
ASSPRDIQY many TRBV7-2 9 -
ASSLEQGASTAYEQY - TRBV5-1 15 TRBD1
SAPNGQELGETQY many TRBV20-1 13 -
ASSQGLAGGPYQETQY few TRBV4-1 16 TRBD2
ASSQERVYTEAF few TRBV3-1 12 -
SVVYEWGRDTEAF few TRBV29-1 13 -
ASSDRGRKDTQY many TRBV25-1 12 -
ASSFQGPIEKLF many TRBV7-9 12 -
ASSELLGGAWNEQY few TRBV5-1 14 -
ASSYSRLASITDTQY - TRBV6-5 15 -
ASSLGRVSSYNEQF many TRBV7-9 14 -
ASSLLGLAAGGTQY few TRBV27 14 TRBD2
AIRSLTSGGYEQY many TRBV10-3 13 TRBD2
ASSLVGGGQETQY many TRBV11-2 13 -
ATRPREAYEQY - TRBV15 11 TRBD2
ASSRSGGPETQY - TRBV18 12 TRBD2
ASSLDLGSGTQY few TRBV7-2 12 -
AISNRQGNYGYT many TRBV10-3 12 TRBD1
ASRDSPYEQY few TRBV6-5 10 -
ASSQDGAGVNEQF few TRBV4-3 13 -
ASSGGVNTEAF few TRBV10-1 11 -
ASSHSLRAYEQY few TRBV7-9 12 -
ASSLVWRDNQY many TRBV7-2 11 -
ASTLGRRGTEAF many TRBV12-3/TRBV12-4 12 -
ASTSPSSGWETQY - TRBV6-1 13 TRBD2
AISEPLGTYFEQY - TRBV10-3 13 -
ASSLGTTSDHEQY few TRBV12-3/TRBV12-4 13 TRBD2
AISESTRDTQY few TRBV10-3 11 -
ATSDLPRRSGRVIYEQY - TRBV24-1 17 TRBD2
ASSLGGRRTEAF - TRBV5-1 12 -
ATSDFQGFGF few TRBV24-1 10 -
SARDLLTLTAYNEQF - TRBV20-1 15 -